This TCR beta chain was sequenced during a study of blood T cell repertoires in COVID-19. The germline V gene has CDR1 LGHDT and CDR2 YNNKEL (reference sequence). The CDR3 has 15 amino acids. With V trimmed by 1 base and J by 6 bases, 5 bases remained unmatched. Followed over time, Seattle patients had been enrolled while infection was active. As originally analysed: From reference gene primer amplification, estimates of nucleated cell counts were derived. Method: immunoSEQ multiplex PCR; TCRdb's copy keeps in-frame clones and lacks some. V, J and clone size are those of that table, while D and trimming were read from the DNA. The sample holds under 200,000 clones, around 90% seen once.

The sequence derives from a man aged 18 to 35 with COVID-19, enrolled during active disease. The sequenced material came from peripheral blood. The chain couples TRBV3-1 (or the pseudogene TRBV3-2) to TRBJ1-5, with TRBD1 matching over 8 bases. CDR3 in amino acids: CASSQGTGSGQPQHF. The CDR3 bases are TGTGCCAGCAGCCAAGGGACAGGGAGCGGTCAGCCCCAGCATTTT.